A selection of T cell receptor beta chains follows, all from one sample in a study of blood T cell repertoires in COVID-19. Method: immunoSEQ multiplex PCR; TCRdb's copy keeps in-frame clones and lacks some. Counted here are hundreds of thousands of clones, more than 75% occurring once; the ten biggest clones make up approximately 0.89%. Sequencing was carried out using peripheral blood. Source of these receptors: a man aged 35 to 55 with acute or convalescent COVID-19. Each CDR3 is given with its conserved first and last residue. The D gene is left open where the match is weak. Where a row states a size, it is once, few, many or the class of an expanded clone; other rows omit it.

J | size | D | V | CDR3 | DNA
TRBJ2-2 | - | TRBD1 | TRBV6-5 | CASSRDRANTGELFF | TGTGCCAGCAGTCGGGACAGGGCTAACACCGGGGAGCTGTTTTTT
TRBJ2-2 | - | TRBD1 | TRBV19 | CATKRQGSITGELFF | TGTGCCACCAAACGACAGGGGTCGATCACCGGGGAGCTGTTTTTT
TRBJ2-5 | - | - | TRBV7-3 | CASSLGGAVQETQYF | TGTGCCAGCAGCCTGGGGGGGGCCGTCCAAGAGACCCAGTACTTC
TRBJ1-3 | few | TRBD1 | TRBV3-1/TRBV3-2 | CASSPGTAGNTIYF | TGTGCCAGCAGCCCCGGGACAGCTGGAAACACCATATATTTT
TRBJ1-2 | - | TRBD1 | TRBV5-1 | CASSPSTGGGYGYTF | TGCGCCAGCAGCCCCTCCACAGGGGGCGGGTATGGCTACACCTTC
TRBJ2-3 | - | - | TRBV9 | CASSGGAYTDTQYF | TGTGCCAGCAGCGGGGGAGCGTACACAGATACGCAGTATTTT
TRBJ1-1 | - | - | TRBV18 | CASSRGLDAEAFF | TGTGCCAGCTCACGGGGCCTTGACGCTGAAGCTTTCTTT
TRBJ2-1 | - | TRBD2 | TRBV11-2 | CASSGTSGGAAEQFF | TGTGCCAGCAGCGGGACTAGCGGGGGGGCGGCTGAGCAGTTCTTC
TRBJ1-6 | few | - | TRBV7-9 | CASSINSNSPLHF | TGTGCCAGCAGCATAAACAGTAATTCACCCCTCCACTTT
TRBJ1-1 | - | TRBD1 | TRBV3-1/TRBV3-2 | CASSLDTGGTEAFF | TGTGCCAGCAGCCTAGATACAGGGGGGACTGAAGCTTTCTTT
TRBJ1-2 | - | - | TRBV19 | CASTGSSENYGYTF | TGTGCCAGTACTGGTTCGAGCGAGAACTATGGCTACACCTTC
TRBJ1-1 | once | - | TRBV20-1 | CSARDPTEAFF | TGCAGTGCTAGAGATCCGACTGAAGCTTTCTTT
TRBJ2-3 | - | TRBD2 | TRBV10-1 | CASSPSGGVTDTQYF | TGCGCCAGCAGCCCCAGCGGGGGGGTCACAGATACGCAGTATTTT
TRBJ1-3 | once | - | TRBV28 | CASSFGGQLGNTIYF | TGTGCCAGCTCATTCGGAGGACAGCTTGGAAACACCATATATTTT
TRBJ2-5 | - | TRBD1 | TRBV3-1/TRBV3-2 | CASSRGQGPQETQYF | TGTGCCAGCAGTCGGGGACAGGGGCCACAAGAGACCCAGTACTTC
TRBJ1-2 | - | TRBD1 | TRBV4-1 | CASSQGPGGFNYGYTF | TGCGCCAGCAGCCAAGGGCCAGGGGGTTTCAACTATGGCTACACCTTC
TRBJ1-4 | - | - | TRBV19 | CASSIDQEKLFF | TGTGCCAGTAGTATAGATCAGGAAAAACTGTTTTTT
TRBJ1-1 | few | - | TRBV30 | CAWKQNTEAFF | TGTGCCTGGAAGCAAAACACTGAAGCTTTCTTT
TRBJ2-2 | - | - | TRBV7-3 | CASSRGGTGELFF | TGTGCCAGCAGCCGAGGGGGCACCGGGGAGCTGTTTTTT
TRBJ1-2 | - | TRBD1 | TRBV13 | CASSDRGHGYTF | TGTGCCAGCAGCGACAGGGGGCACGGCTACACCTTC
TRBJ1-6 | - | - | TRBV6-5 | CASSLPVPNSPLHF | TGTGCCAGCAGTCTCCCAGTGCCGAATTCACCCCTCCACTTT
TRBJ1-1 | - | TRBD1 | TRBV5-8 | CASSSQTGKEAFF | TGTGCCAGCAGCTCACAGACAGGGAAGGAAGCTTTCTTT
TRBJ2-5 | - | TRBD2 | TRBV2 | CASSDYLERGGQETQYF | TGTGCCAGCAGTGATTATTTGGAGCGGGGGGGCCAAGAGACCCAGTACTTC
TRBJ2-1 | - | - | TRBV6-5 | CASSYGQGSNEQFF | TGTGCCAGCAGTTACGGGCAGGGCTCCAATGAGCAGTTCTTC
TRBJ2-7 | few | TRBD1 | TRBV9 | CASSGQGGSYEQYF | TGTGCCAGCAGCGGACAGGGTGGCTCCTACGAGCAGTACTTC
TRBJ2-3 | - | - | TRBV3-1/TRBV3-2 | CASSQRGGQRDTQYF | TGTGCCAGCAGCCAAAGGGGGGGCCAAAGAGATACGCAGTATTTT
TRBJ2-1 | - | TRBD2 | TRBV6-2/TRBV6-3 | CASSYSGGSYNEQFF | TGTGCCAGCAGTTACTCGGGGGGGTCCTACAATGAGCAGTTCTTC
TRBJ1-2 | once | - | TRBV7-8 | CASSLEGYGYTF | TGTGCCAGCAGCTTGGAGGGCTATGGCTACACCTTC
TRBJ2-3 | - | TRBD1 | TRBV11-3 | CASSLGQGQADTQYF | TGTGCCAGCAGCTTAGGACAGGGACAAGCAGATACGCAGTATTTT
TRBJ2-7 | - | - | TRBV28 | CASSSPREQYF | TGTGCCAGCAGTTCCCCGCGGGAGCAGTACTTC
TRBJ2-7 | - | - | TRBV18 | CASSQLEAYEQYF | TGTGCCAGCTCACAACTAGAAGCCTACGAGCAGTACTTC
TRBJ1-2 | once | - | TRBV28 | CASSLARAANYGYTF | TGTGCCAGCAGTTTGGCCAGGGCCGCTAACTATGGCTACACCTTC
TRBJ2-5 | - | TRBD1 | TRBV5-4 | CASSSWTGSQETQYF | TGTGCCAGCAGCTCCTGGACAGGTAGCCAAGAGACCCAGTACTTC
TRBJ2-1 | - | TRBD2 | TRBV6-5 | CASKILLAGGNEQFF | TGTGCCAGCAAGATACTACTAGCGGGGGGGAATGAGCAGTTCTTC
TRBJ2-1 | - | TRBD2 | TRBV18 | CASSGLTSGDGEQFF | TGTGCCAGCTCCGGGTTGACTAGCGGGGACGGGGAGCAGTTCTTC
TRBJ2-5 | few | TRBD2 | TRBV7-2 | CASSLAFLTSGEETQYF | TGTGCCAGCAGCTTAGCTTTTTTGACTAGCGGGGAAGAGACCCAGTACTTC
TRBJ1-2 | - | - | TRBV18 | CASSPGALYGYTF | TGTGCCAGCTCACCGGGGGCCCTCTATGGCTACACCTTC
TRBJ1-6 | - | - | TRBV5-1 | CASSLNRQESPLHF | TGCGCCAGCAGCTTGAACAGGCAGGAGTCACCCCTCCACTTT
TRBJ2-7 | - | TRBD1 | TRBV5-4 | CASSGGPDRAYEQYF | TGTGCCAGCAGCGGAGGCCCGGACAGGGCCTACGAGCAGTACTTC
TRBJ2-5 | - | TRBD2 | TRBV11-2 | CASSLARYGGSVGETQYF | TGTGCCAGCAGCTTAGCCCGTTACGGGGGGAGTGTTGGGGAGACCCAGTACTTC
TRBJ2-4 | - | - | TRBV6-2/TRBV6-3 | CASSYSPARVTKNIQYF | TGTGCCAGCAGTTATTCCCCTGCCAGGGTAACCAAAAACATTCAGTACTTC
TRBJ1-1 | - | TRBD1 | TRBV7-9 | CASSPTGSNTEAFF | TGTGCCAGCAGCCCGACAGGGTCGAACACTGAAGCTTTCTTT
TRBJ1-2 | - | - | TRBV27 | CASSLSALPNYGYTF | TGTGCCAGCAGTTTATCGGCCTTACCCAACTATGGCTACACCTTC
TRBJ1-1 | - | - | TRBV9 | CASSKAVGKGNTEAFF | TGTGCCAGCAGCAAGGCCGTCGGGAAGGGTAACACTGAAGCTTTCTTT
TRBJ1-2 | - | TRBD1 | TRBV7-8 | CASSGQDYGYTF | TGTGCCAGCAGCGGACAGGACTATGGCTACACCTTC
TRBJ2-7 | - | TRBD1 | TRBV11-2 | CASSWGIATGVDEQYF | TGTGCCAGCAGCTGGGGTATCGCGACAGGGGTAGACGAGCAGTACTTC
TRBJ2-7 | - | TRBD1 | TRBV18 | CASSRAGTGDYEQYF | TGTGCCAGCTCACGAGCCGGGACAGGGGACTACGAGCAGTACTTC
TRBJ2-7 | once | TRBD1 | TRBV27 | CASSPWDRAYEQYF | TGTGCCAGCAGTCCCTGGGACAGGGCCTACGAGCAGTACTTC
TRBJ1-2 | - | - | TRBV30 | CAWGGAAYGYTF | TGTGCCTGGGGAGGGGCAGCTTATGGCTACACCTTC
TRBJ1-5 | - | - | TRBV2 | CASRLGGDQPQHF | TGTGCCAGCCGCTTGGGGGGAGATCAGCCCCAGCATTTT
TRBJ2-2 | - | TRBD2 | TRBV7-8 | CASTLKASGGGHTGELFF | TGTGCCAGCACCCTTAAGGCTAGCGGGGGGGGTCACACCGGGGAGCTGTTTTTT
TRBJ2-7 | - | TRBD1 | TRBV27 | CASSGGLGTGSYEQYF | TGTGCCAGCAGTGGGGGGTTGGGGACAGGGTCGTACGAGCAGTACTTC
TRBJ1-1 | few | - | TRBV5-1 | CASSRGTAWNTEAFF | TGCGCCAGCAGCCGCGGGACTGCCTGGAACACTGAAGCTTTCTTT
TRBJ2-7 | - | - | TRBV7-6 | CASSLEVVRFYEQYF | TGTGCCAGCAGCTTAGAAGTAGTTCGGTTCTACGAGCAGTACTTC
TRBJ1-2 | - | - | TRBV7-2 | CASSVSPNYGYTF | TGTGCCAGCAGCGTCAGTCCTAACTATGGCTACACCTTC
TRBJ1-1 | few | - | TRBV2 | CASSEDLTGNTEAFF | TGTGCCAGCAGTGAAGACCTGACAGGTAACACTGAAGCTTTCTTT
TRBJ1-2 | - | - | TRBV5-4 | CASSLELAGWDGYTF | TGTGCCAGCAGCTTGGAACTCGCAGGGTGGGATGGCTACACCTTC
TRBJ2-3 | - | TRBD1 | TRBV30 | CATPARDREKDTQYF | TGTGCCACCCCAGCGCGGGACAGGGAGAAAGATACGCAGTATTTT
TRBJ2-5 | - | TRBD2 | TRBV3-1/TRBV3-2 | CASSQKAGHQETQYF | TGTGCCAGCAGCCAAAAAGCGGGGCACCAAGAGACCCAGTACTTC